The clone carrying this T cell receptor (beta chain) appeared a single time. CDR3 length: 15 residues. The ends lost 7 bases at V and 8 bases at J; junction bases unmatched: 12. Germline values: CDR1 LNHDA, CDR2 SQIVND (reference sequence). The PCR used 60 Vbeta and 13 Jbeta primers. Profiled with immunoSEQ multiplex PCR; TCRdb holds only in-frame clones, not every one. This table has under 150,000 clones, over 70% appearing once. This sample stems from a study of cytomegalovirus exposure and HLA in healthy donors. Study-wide background: As released early, the data held roughly 85 million unique TCRs from HLA-typed donors.

This sequence originates from a woman under 30 in good health and CMV-seronegative. Sequenced input: PBMCs. The chain links TRBV19 to TRBJ1-2; 11 bases fit TRBD1. The CDR3 sequence: CASTEFTDRGPGYTF. The CDR3 region has the DNA TGTGCCAGTACCGAATTTACGGACAGGGGGCCCGGCTACACCTTC.